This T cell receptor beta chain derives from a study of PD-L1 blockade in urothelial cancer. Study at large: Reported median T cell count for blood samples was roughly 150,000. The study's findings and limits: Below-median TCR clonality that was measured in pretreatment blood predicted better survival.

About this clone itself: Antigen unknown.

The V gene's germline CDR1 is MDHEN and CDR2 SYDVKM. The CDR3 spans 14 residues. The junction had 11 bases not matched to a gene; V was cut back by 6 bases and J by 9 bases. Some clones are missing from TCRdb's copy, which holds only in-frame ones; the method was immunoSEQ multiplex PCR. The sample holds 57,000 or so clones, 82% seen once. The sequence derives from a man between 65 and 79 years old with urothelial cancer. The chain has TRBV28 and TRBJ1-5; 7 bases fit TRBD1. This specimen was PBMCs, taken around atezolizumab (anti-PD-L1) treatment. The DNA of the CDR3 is TGTGCCAGCAGCCCTAACAGGGGCCAGGGGCCCCAGCATTTT. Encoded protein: CASSPNRGQGPQHF.